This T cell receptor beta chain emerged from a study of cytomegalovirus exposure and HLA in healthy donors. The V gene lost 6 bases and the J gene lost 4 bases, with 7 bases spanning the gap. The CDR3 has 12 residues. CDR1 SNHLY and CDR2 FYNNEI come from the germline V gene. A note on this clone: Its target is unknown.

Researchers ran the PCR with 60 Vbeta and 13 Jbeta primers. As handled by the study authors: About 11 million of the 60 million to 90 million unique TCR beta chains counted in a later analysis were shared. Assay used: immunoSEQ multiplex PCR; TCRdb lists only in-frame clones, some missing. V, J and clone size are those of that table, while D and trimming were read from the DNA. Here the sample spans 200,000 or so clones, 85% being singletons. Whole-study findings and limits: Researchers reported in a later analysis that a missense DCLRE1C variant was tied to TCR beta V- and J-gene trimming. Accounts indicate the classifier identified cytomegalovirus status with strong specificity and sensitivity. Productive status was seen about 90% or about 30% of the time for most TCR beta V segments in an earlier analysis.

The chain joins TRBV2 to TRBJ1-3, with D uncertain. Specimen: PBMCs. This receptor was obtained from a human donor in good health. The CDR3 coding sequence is TGTGCCAGCAGACTCATGGGAAACACCATATATTTT. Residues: CASRLMGNTIYF.